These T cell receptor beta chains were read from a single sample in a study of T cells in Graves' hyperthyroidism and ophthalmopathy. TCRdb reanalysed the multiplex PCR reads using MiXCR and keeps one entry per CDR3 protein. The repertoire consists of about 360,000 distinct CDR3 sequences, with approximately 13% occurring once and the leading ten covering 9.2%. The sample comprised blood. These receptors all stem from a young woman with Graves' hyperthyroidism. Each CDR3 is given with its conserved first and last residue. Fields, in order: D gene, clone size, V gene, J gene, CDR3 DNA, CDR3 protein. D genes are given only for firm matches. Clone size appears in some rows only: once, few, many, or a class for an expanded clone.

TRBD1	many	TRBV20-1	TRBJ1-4	TGCAGTGCTAGGAATCCGGGACAGTCTAATGAAAAACTGTTTTTT	CSARNPGQSNEKLFF
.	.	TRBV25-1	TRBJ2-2	TGTGCCAGCAGTAAATGGGACGGGTTGACCGGGGAGCTGTTTTTT	CASSKWDGLTGELFF
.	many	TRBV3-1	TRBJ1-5	TGTGCCAGCAGCTCGGAAGATAGCAATCAGCCCCAGCATTTT	CASSSEDSNQPQHF
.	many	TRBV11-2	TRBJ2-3	TGTGCCAGCAGCTTACAAGGGGTCACAGATACGCAGTATTTT	CASSLQGVTDTQYF
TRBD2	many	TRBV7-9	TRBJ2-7	TGTGCCAGCAGCTTAGCAGGGAGGGACTACGAGCAGTACTTC	CASSLAGRDYEQYF
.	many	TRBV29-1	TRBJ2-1	TGCAGCGTTGAAGGAGTCAGGGGATCGGATGAGCAGTTCTTC	CSVEGVRGSDEQFF
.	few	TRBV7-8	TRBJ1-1	TGTGCCAGCAACGGCAAACAGGGAGAGGGTTGGTCGGACACTGAAGCTTTCTTT	CASNGKQGEGWSDTEAFF
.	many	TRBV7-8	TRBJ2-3	TGTGCCAGCAGCCCGCGGGGGCCTAGCACAGATACGCAGTATTTT	CASSPRGPSTDTQYF
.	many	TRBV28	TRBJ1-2	TGTGCCAGCAGTCCGAGGACGGTAGTCTATGGCTACACCTTC	CASSPRTVVYGYTF
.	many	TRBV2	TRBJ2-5	TGTGCCAGCAGTATGACAGAATTTAAAGAGACCCAGTACTTC	CASSMTEFKETQYF
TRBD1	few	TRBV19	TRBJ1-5	TGTGCCAGTAGTTCGGGACAGAGTTTTAATCAGCCCCAGCATTTT	CASSSGQSFNQPQHF
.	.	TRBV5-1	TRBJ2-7	TGCGCCAGCAGCCAGGTCGGCCCTACGGAGCAGTACTTC	CASSQVGPTEQYF
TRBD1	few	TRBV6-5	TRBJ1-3	TGTGCCAGCAGTTACCCCGGGACAGTATCGGCTGGAAACACCATATATTTT	CASSYPGTVSAGNTIYF
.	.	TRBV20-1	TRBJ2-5	TGCAGTGCTAGGGCCCCGGAGACCCAGTACTTC	CSARAPETQYF
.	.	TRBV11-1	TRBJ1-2	TGTGCCAGCAGCCCACGGGAGGATTATAACTATGGCTACACCTTC	CASSPREDYNYGYTF
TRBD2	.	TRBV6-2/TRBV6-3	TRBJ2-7	TGTGCCAGCAGTTTCGGACTAGCGGGGGGGCCGGCCTACGAGCAGTACTTC	CASSFGLAGGPAYEQYF
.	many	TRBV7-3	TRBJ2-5	TGTGCCAGCAGCTTAGTCGGCTGGGGACCCCAAGAGACCCAGTACTTC	CASSLVGWGPQETQYF
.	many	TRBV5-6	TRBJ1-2	TGTGCCAGCAGCTTGGGGCAGAATGGCTACACCTTC	CASSLGQNGYTF
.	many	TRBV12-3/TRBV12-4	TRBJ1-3	TGTGCCAGCAGTCAGACAGGCGGTGGAAACACCATATATTTT	CASSQTGGGNTIYF
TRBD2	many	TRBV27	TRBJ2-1	TGTGCCAGCAGCCGACTAGCGGTCTCCAACAATGAGCAGTTCTTC	CASSRLAVSNNEQFF
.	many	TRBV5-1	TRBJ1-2	TGCGCCAGCAGCTTGGACGGTGGGGGCTATGGCTACACCTTC	CASSLDGGGYGYTF
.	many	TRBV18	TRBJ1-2	TGTGCCAGCTCACCACGGGCCGAACGCTATGGCTACACCTTC	CASSPRAERYGYTF
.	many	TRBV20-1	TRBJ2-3	TGCAGTGCTAGGGTCCTTTCTGGGGATTCAGATACGCAGTATTTT	CSARVLSGDSDTQYF
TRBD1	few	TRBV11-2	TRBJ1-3	TGTGCCAGCAGAACGACCCGGGACAGGATAAACACCATATATTTT	CASRTTRDRINTIYF
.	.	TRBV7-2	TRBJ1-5	TGTGCCAGCAGCTTAGAAGGGACGGGCGTTGGGCCCCAGCATTTT	CASSLEGTGVGPQHF
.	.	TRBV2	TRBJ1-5	TGTGCCAGCAGGGATTCCCAGGGTACTCTTTTTAGCAATCAGCCCCAGCATTTT	CASRDSQGTLFSNQPQHF
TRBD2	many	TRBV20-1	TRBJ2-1	TGCAGTGCTAGAGATCCTAGCGGAAACAATGAGCAGTTCTTC	CSARDPSGNNEQFF
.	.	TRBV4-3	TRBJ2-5	TGCGCCAGCAGCCAAGATGCACAGGGGAGGGTAGAGACCCAGTACTTC	CASSQDAQGRVETQYF
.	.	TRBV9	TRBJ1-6	TGTGCCAGCAGCGTAGATAGCCAAGGACTTTCACCCCTCCACTTT	CASSVDSQGLSPLHF
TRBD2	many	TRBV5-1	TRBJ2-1	TGCGCCAGCAGCCTCGGGGTAGCGGGATCTTACAATGAGCAGTTCTTC	CASSLGVAGSYNEQFF
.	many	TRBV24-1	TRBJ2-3	TGTGCCACCAGTGATTTGAAGGACAGCCTTAGCACAGATACGCAGTATTTT	CATSDLKDSLSTDTQYF
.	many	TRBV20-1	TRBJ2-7	TGCAGTGCTAGAGATTCCCTGTCCTACGAGCAGTACTTC	CSARDSLSYEQYF
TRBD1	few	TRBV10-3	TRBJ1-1	TGTGCCATCAGCCTCTCTGGGACAGACCTCACTGAAGCTTTCTTT	CAISLSGTDLTEAFF
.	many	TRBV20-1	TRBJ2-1	TGCAGTGCTAGCCCCCCCCAGCCCAGTTACAATGAGCAGTTCTTC	CSASPPQPSYNEQFF
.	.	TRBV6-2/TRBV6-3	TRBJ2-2	TGTGCCAGCAGTTATTCCGCCACCGGGGAGCTGTTTTTT	CASSYSATGELFF
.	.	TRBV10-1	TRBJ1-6	TGCGCCAGCAGTGATGGGTTCAATAATTCACCCCTCCACTTT	CASSDGFNNSPLHF
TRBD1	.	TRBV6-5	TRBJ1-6	TGTGCCAGCAGTTACAGGGGGCATACACCCCTCCACTTT	CASSYRGHTPLHF
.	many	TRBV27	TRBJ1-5	TGTGCCAGCAGTTCACAGGGTTGGTACGGCAATCAGCCCCAGCATTTT	CASSSQGWYGNQPQHF
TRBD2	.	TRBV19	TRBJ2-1	TGTGCCAGTAGTGTCGGACTAGCGGGCGGGAGGGACAATGAGCAGTTCTTC	CASSVGLAGGRDNEQFF
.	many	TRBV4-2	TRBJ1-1	TGTGCCAGCAGCCAGACCTCAGGAGGAACTGAAGCTTTCTTT	CASSQTSGGTEAFF
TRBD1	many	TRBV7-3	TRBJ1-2	TGTGCCAGCAGCTTACTCCCAAACAGGGGAGGGGAGTATGGCTACACCTTC	CASSLLPNRGGEYGYTF
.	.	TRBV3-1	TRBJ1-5	TGTGCCAGCAGCCAGGGGCCTCTTAGCAATCAGCCCCAGCATTTT	CASSQGPLSNQPQHF